This is a list of T cell receptor beta chains from one sample in a study of blood T cells in healthy people across ages. In TCRdb, the 5' RACE reads were re-called with MiXCR into one record per CDR3 protein. The table lists around 500,000 distinct CDR3 sequences, less than 60% of them singletons. Input material: blood. Receptors originate from a man older than 75 in good health. Both conserved end residues are trimmed from each CDR3.

>TRBV7-2|12|TRBJ2-7
ASSLAGGYDEQY
>TRBV12-3/TRBV12-4|10|TRBJ1-1
ASTDSNTEAF
>TRBV5-1|13|TRBJ2-3
ASSALQGNTDTQY
>TRBV6-2/TRBV6-3|10|TRBJ2-7
ASSYEAYEQY
>TRBV12-3/TRBV12-4|12|TRBJ1-2
ASSLRGASGGYT
>TRBV30|12|TRBJ1-2
AWSVLRKSYGYT
>TRBV2|12|TRBJ2-7
AAARRAGGLEQY
>TRBV4-3|14|TRBJ2-2
ASSQGVGANTGELF
>TRBV7-9|11|TRBJ2-5
ASSASGKETQY
>TRBV12-3/TRBV12-4|11|TRBJ1-2
ASSWFPPYGYT
>TRBV12-5|13|TRBJ2-1
ASGPRDRTYNEQF
>TRBV4-3|11|TRBJ2-3
ASRRIEADTQY
>TRBV7-9|12|TRBJ1-6
ASSLSGIPSPLH
>TRBV20-1|11|TRBJ2-3
SAKGLGTDTQY
>TRBV6-5|13|TRBJ2-1
ASSRGGRNYNEQF
>TRBV20-1|14|TRBJ1-4
SARDLSGSTNEKLF
>TRBV6-2/TRBV6-3|13|TRBJ2-5
ASSFRGSGEETQY
>TRBV29-1|12|TRBJ2-1
SVEGQSPYNEQF
>TRBV25-1|12|TRBJ2-7
ASSEPLDPSEQY
>TRBV28|13|TRBJ2-1
ASSLGQGALNEQF
>TRBV20-1|14|TRBJ1-1
SARDPGIGTGNEAF
>TRBV12-3/TRBV12-4|10|TRBJ1-6
ASKRTAALLH
>TRBV7-9|13|TRBJ1-4
ASSGDRDTNEKLF
>TRBV27|12|TRBJ2-7
ASRPGGRPYEQY
>TRBV6-2/TRBV6-3|12|TRBJ2-1
ASSTSTTYNEQF
>TRBV15|14|TRBJ1-2
ATSRDLRPSPGGYT
>TRBV4-3|14|TRBJ1-2
ASSERGADRNYGYT
>TRBV7-2|13|TRBJ2-1
ASSFPGQGRNEQF
>TRBV5-1|13|TRBJ2-1
ASSLVGASYNEQF
>TRBV20-1|14|TRBJ2-7
SASGPGLAGPYEQY
>TRBV7-9|10|TRBJ1-2
ASSFAGVGYT
>TRBV6-5|10|NA
ASSPGGQTQY
>TRBV6-6|12|TRBJ2-7
ASSSGLAEYEQY
>TRBV7-6|12|TRBJ2-1
ASSLAGRYNEQF
>TRBV7-2|16|NA
ASSPQGLAGGHRETQY
>TRBV19|12|TRBJ2-1
ASSTQPGPFEQF
>TRBV7-3|12|TRBJ2-2
ASSWGGLTGELF
>TRBV6-6|11|TRBJ2-7
ASSDSGGYEQY
>TRBV6-2/TRBV6-3|13|TRBJ2-1
ASSYSQHGGTEQF
>TRBV7-8|12|TRBJ2-7
ASSLSLGTNEQY
>TRBV29-1|12|TRBJ2-1
SVEGNGRGDEQF
>TRBV20-1|16|TRBJ2-1
SARDVASGGSSYNEQF
>TRBV6-5|14|TRBJ2-5
ASSYGGGSIVDEQY
>TRBV20-1|11|TRBJ2-5
SAPDRGQETQY
>TRBV28|11|TRBJ2-7
ASSANPSYEQY
>TRBV9|13|TRBJ2-3
ASSVMAGNTDTQY
>TRBV20-1|11|TRBJ1-1
SASPGTGKRAF
>TRBV9|16|TRBJ2-2
ASSVGPSGGANTGELF
>TRBV7-9|13|TRBJ1-2
ASTARAASNYGYT
>TRBV11-2|12|TRBJ2-3
ASKSPGAPDTQY
>TRBV20-1|12|TRBJ2-2
SAYRVEGTGELF
>TRBV11-1|12|TRBJ2-3
ASSSGGKTDTQY
>TRBV12-3/TRBV12-4|11|TRBJ2-5
ASSFAAQETQY
>TRBV20-1|16|TRBJ2-1
SARGSSGRAPGYNEQF
>TRBV27|12|TRBJ2-7
ASSLSGTGHEQY